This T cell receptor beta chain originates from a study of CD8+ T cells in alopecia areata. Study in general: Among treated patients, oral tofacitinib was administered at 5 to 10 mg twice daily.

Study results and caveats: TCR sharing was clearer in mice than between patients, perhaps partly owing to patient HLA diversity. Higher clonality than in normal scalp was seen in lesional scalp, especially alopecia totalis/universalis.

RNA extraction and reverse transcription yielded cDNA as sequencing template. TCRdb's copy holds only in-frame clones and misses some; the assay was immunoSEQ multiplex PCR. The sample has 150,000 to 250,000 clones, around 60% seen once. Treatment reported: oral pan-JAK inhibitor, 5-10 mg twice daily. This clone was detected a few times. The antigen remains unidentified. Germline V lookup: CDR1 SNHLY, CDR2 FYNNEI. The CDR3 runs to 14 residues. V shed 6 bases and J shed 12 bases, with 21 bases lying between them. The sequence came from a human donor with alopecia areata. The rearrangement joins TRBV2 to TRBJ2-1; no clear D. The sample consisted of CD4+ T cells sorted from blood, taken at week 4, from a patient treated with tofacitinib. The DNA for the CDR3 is TGTGCCAGCAGGGTTCTAGTTCCCCGTTCCGTGCAGTTCTTC. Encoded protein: CASRVLVPRSVQFF.